The next 16 T cell receptor beta chains were all read from a single sample in a study of cytomegalovirus exposure and HLA in healthy donors. The study ran its PCR with 60 Vbeta and 13 Jbeta primers. Generated by immunoSEQ multiplex PCR, the TCRdb table keeps only in-frame clones and is missing some. The sample lists around 150,000 clones, around 77% occurring once. Sequenced input: PBMCs. The receptors derive from a man aged 25-45 years in good health and CMV-seronegative.

The V gene is TRBV5-6, the J gene TRBJ2-7; TRBD2 is a possible D gene (7 bases). The V gene lost 0 bases and the J gene lost 2 bases, with 15 bases spanning the gap. Looked up from germline, CDR1 is SGHDT and CDR2 is YYEEEE. This CDR3 spans 16 amino acids. CDR3 sequence (DNA): TGTGCCAGCAGCTTGGCCGGGGGGCCGCCGACCTACGAGCAGTACTTC. Translating gives CASSLAGGPPTYEQYF.

The chain links TRBV28 to TRBJ2-3, with TRBD2 matching over 10 bases. Germline CDR1 MDHEN, CDR2 SYDVKM. With 8 bases clipped from V and 2 bases from J, the junction kept 10 bases outside the gene matches. The CDR3 loop spans 16 amino acids. The CDR3 DNA reads as TGTGCCAGCCGTAGCCAGCGGGAGGGGAACACAGATACGCAGTATTTT. As protein: CASRSQREGNTDTQYF.

The gene calls are TRBV5-1 and TRBJ2-7; 7 positions match TRBD1. The CDR3 has 15 amino acids. V gave up 4 bases and J gave up 1 base; unmatched junction bases: 8. The germline V gene has CDR1 SGHRS and CDR2 YFSETQ. The DNA of the CDR3 is TGCGCCAGCAGCCCGTCGGGACAGACATCCTACGAGCAGTACTTC. It is translated as CASSPSGQTSYEQYF.

The chain uses TRBV5-1 and TRBJ1-1, with D unresolved. Germline CDR1 is SGHRS and CDR2 is YFSETQ. The CDR3 totals 14 residues. The V end lost 3 bases, the J end lost 1 base, and 10 bases lay between the germline ends. The chain's CDR3 is CASSSGSGNTEAFF. The CDR3 region has the DNA TGCGCCAGCAGCTCGGGTAGCGGGAACACTGAAGCTTTCTTT.

This clone appeared a single time. The genes are TRBV27 and TRBJ2-7; D might be TRBD2 (5 bases). Germline CDR1 reads MNHEY; CDR2 reads SMNVEV (reference sequence). The CDR3 is made up of 14 amino acids. V was clipped by 2 bases and J by 2 bases, with 10 bases between them. Here the CDR3 reads CASSLVYGAYEQYF. In nucleotides, the CDR3 is TGTGCCAGCAGTTTAGTCTACGGGGCCTACGAGCAGTACTTC.

The chain couples TRBV10-1 to TRBJ1-2; possible D gene TRBD1, 6 bases. This CDR3 region has 13 residues. V gave up 1 base and J gave up 8 bases, with 11 bases separating them. Germline assignment: CDR1 WNHNN and CDR2 SYGVQD (reference sequence). Here the CDR3 reads CASSEFADRGYTF. Here the CDR3 DNA reads TGCGCCAGCAGTGAGTTCGCAGACAGGGGCTACACCTTC.

The genes are TRBV29-1 and TRBJ2-3; TRBD1 matches 8 bases. Unmatched junction bases numbered 9, after V lost 2 bases and J lost 2 bases. Per germline, CDR1 SQVTM and CDR2 ANQGSEA. The CDR3 runs to 16 residues. The CDR3 region is CSVELRRTGFTDTQYF. The CDR3 nucleotides read TGCAGCGTTGAACTCCGACGGACAGGGTTCACAGATACGCAGTATTTT.

The CDR3 loop is CASSTATGPLNTEAFF. CDR3 DNA sequence: TGTGCCAGTAGTACAGCTACAGGACCGCTGAACACTGAAGCTTTCTTT. V usage is TRBV19 and J usage is TRBJ1-1, with a tentative D call TRBD1 (5 bases). The CDR3 has 16 amino acids. V lost 4 bases, J lost 0 bases, and 15 bases lay in between. Per the germline V gene, CDR1 is LNHDA and CDR2 is SQIVND (reference sequence).

The rearrangement links TRBV19 to TRBJ1-2; 8 nucleotides match TRBD1. Per germline, CDR1 LNHDA and CDR2 SQIVND (reference sequence). CDR3 length: 14 amino acids. The J segment lost 4 bases and the V segment lost 7 bases, leaving 8 bases of the junction unmatched. DNA for the CDR3: TGTGCCAGTACCTTGCAGGGGGCGGGCTATGGCTACACCTTC. It yields the protein CASTLQGAGYGYTF.

The chain couples TRBV14 to TRBJ2-7, with 9 positions matching TRBD1. This CDR3 region has 15 residues. Trimming removed 0 bases from V and 3 bases from J; junction bases left unmatched: 3. CDR1 and CDR2 from the germline V gene are SGHDN and FVKESK. The CDR3, as DNA: TGTGCCAGCAGCCAAGAGACAGGGGGATACTACGAGCAGTACTTC. Encoded protein: CASSQETGGYYEQYF.

The gene calls are TRBV27 and TRBJ2-5; TRBD2 matches at 7 bases. The CDR3 extends over 15 amino acids. The germline V gene has CDR1 MNHEY and CDR2 SMNVEV (reference sequence). With V trimmed by 6 bases and J by 2 bases, 9 bases remained unmatched. CDR3 coding DNA: TGTGCCAGCAGCCACAACGGGGGGTGGCAAGAGACCCAGTACTTC. This encodes CASSHNGGWQETQYF.

The J gene is TRBJ1-2, the V gene TRBV9, with D tentatively TRBD1 (6 bases). This CDR3 contains 12 residues. Trimming removed 3 bases at V and 7 bases at J, with 10 bases between. Germline loops: CDR1 SGDLS, CDR2 YYNGEE. CDR3 DNA sequence: TGTGCCAGCAGCGACAGGGCGGTTGGCTACACCTTC. Translated: CASSDRAVGYTF.

The rearrangement uses TRBV10-3 and TRBJ2-7, with TRBD1 identical over 9 bases. CDR1 is ENHRY and CDR2 is SYGVKD in the germline V gene. Germline trimming cut 9 bases from V and 0 bases from J; bases unmatched to any gene: 6. This CDR3 spans 14 amino acids. This chain's CDR3 is CAMADRGLSYEQYF. The CDR3 region has the DNA TGTGCCATGGCGGACAGGGGCCTCTCCTACGAGCAGTACTTC.

V and J are TRBV4-1 and TRBJ1-1; TRBD1 agrees at 7 bases. CDR3 length equals 16 residues. The germline V gene encodes CDR1 MGHRA and CDR2 YSYEKL. V dropped 4 bases and J dropped 1; count of bases not matched to a gene: 9. The CDR3 loop reads CASSRLYRGGNTEAFF. For the CDR3, the DNA is TGCGCCAGCAGCCGATTATACAGGGGAGGGAACACTGAAGCTTTCTTT.

A word on this clone: The sample contains more than one DNA sequence encoding this CDR3. This chain joins TRBV5-1 and TRBJ1-1; perhaps TRBD1 as D (6 bases). Deletions cut 2 bases from V and 3 bases from J, with 8 bases between. The CDR3 is 13 residues long. From germline, CDR1 is SGHRS and CDR2 YFSETQ. The DNA for the CDR3 is TGCGCCAGCAGCTTCTCAGGGGACACTGAAGCTTTCTTT. Its protein product is CASSFSGDTEAFF.

The rearrangement links TRBV5-1 to TRBJ2-7; 7 bases match TRBD1. Trimming cost V 5 bases and J 5 bases; bases outside gene matches: 4. The CDR3 runs 12 residues. Germline V gene lookup returns CDR1 SGHRS and CDR2 YFSETQ. The CDR3, as DNA: TGCGCCAGCAGGGCGACAGGGAACGAGCAGTACTTC. This gives the protein CASRATGNEQYF.